This T cell receptor beta chain is drawn from a study of blood T cell repertoires in COVID-19. Study at large: From T cells, B-cell-depleted T cells, or PBMCs came the material, which was cDNA or gDNA.

Germline CDR1 and CDR2: MNHEY and SVGAGI. This CDR3 spans 14 amino acids. The J segment lost 2 bases and the V segment lost 9 bases, leaving 9 bases of the junction unmatched. The assay was immunoSEQ multiplex PCR, and TCRdb's table has in-frame clones only and misses some. Of some 31,000 clones in the sample, 90% were seen once. The sample was peripheral blood. The clonotype comes from a human donor in a cohort sampled during active COVID-19. V gene TRBV6-5 combines with J gene TRBJ2-5, with 7 bases aligning to TRBD1. CDR3 amino acids: CASSPGQTQETQYF. CDR3 coding DNA: TGTGCCAGTAGTCCGGGACAGACGCAAGAGACCCAGTACTTC.